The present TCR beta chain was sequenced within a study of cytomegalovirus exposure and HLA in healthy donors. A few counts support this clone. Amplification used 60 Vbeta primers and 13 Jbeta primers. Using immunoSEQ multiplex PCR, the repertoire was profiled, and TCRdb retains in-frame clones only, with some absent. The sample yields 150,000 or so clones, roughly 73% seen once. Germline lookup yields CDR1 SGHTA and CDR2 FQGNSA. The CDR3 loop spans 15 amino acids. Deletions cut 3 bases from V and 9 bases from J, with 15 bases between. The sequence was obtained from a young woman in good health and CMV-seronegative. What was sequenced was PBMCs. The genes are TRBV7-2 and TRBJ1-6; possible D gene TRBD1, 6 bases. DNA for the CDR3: TGTGCCAGCAGCTTGGTCAGGGGAGATAGTTCACCCCTCCACTTT. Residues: CASSLVRGDSSPLHF.